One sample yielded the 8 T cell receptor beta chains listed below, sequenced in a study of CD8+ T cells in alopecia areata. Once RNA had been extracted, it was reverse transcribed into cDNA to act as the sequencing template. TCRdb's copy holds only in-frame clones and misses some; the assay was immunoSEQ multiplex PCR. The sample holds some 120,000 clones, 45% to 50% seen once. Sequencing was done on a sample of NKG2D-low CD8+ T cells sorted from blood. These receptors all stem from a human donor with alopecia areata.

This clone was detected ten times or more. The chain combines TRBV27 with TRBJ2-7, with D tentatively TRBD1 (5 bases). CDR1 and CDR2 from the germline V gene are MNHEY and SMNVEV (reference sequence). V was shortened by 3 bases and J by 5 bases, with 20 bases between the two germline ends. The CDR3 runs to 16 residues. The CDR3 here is CASSFLQDTIVNEQYF. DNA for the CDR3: TGTGCCAGCAGTTTCCTACAGGACACCATCGTCAACGAGCAGTACTTC.

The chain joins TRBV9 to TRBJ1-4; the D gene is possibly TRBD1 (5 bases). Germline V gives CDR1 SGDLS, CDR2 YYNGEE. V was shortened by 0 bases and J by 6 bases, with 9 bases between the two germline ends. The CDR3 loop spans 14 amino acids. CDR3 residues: CASSVGGPDEKLFF. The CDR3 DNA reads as TGTGCCAGCAGCGTAGGGGGCCCAGATGAAAAACTGTTTTTT.

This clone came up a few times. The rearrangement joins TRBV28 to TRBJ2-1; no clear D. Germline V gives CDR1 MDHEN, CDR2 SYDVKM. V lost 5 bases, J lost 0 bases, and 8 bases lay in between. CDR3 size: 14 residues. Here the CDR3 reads CASSDPGSYNEQFF. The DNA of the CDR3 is TGTGCCAGCAGTGACCCGGGCTCCTACAATGAGCAGTTCTTC.

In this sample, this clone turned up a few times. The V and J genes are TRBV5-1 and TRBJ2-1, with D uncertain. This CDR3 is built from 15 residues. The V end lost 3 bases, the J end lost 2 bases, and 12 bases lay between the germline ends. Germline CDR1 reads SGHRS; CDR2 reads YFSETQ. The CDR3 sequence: CASSSPTLAYNEQFF. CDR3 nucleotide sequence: TGCGCCAGCAGCTCCCCGACTCTCGCCTACAATGAGCAGTTCTTC.

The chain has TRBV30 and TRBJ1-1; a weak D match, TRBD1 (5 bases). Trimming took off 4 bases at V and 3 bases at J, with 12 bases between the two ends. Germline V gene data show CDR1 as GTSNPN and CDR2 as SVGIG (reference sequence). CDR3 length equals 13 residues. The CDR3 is CAWTNWGDTEAFF. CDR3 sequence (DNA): TGTGCCTGGACGAATTGGGGGGACACTGAAGCTTTCTTT. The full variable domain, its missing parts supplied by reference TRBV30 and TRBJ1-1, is SQTIHQWPATLVQPVGSPLSLECTVEGTSNPNLYWYRQAAGRGLQLLFYSVGIGQISSEVPQNLSASRPQDRQFILSSKKLLLSDSGFYLCAWTNWGDTEAFFGQGTRLTVV.

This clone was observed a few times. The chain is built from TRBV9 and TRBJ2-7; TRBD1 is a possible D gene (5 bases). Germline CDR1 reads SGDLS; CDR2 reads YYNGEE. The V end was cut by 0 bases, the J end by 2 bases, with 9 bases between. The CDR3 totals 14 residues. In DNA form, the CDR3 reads TGTGCCAGCAGCGTAGAAGGGGCGGCCTACGAGCAGTACTTC. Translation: CASSVEGAAYEQYF. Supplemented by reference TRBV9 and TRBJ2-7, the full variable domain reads DSGVTQTPKHLITATGQRVTLRCSPRSGDLSVYWYQQSLDQGLQFLIQYYNGEERAKGNILERFSAQQFPDLHSELNLSSLELGDSALYFCASSVEGAAYEQYFGPGTRLTVT.

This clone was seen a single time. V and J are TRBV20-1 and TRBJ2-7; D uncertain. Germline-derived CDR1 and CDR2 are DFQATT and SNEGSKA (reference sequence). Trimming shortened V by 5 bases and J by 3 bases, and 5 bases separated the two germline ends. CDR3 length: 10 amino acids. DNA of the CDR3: TGCAGTGCTCAGGACTACGAGCAGTACTTC. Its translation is CSAQDYEQYF.

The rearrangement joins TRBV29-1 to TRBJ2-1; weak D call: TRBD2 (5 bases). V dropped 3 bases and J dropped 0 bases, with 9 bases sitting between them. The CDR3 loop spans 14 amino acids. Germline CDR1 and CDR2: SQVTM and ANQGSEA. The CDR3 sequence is CSVDGVNSYNEQFF. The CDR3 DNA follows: TGCAGCGTTGACGGGGTGAACTCCTACAATGAGCAGTTCTTC.